This TCR beta chain was sequenced in a study of T cell repertoires in cytomegalovirus infection. Study details: A matching HLA type, together with CMV infection, was signaled by public TCR beta signatures.

Whole-study findings and limits: It was HLA-C-restricted CMV-specific TCR beta clonotypes that dominated the response ex vivo. Accumulated public TCR beta family frequency recognized individuals carrying CMV together with the relevant HLA.

TCRdb redid the calling of the reads with MiXCR, one entry per CDR3 protein. This table holds 300,000 or so distinct CDR3 sequences, about 26% found once. Per germline, CDR1 DFQATT and CDR2 SNEGSKA (reference sequence). The CDR3 contains 14 residues. V shed 5 bases, J shed 5 bases, and the junction held 5 bases outside the gene matches. With respect to this clonotype: What it binds is unknown.

Material: PBMCs. The source of this sequence is a human donor in good health (CMV status not recorded). Some clones in this sample may be carry-over from other donors' samples. The rearrangement links TRBV20-1 to TRBJ2-1, with 11 bases aligning to TRBD2. This CDR3 reads CSAVTSGVHNEQFF. The CDR3 coding sequence is TGCAGTGCTGTGACTAGCGGGGTTCACAATGAGCAGTTCTTC.